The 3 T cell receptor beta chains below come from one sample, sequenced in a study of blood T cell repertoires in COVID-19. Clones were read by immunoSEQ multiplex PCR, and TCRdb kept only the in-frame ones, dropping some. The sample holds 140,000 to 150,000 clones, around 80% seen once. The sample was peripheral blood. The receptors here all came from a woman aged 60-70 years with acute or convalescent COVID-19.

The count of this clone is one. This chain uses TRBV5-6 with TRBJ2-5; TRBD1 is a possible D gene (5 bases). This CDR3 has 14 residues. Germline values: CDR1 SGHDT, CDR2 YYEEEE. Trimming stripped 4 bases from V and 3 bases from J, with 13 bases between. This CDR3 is CASSPTPDKETQYF. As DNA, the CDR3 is TGTGCCAGCAGCCCCACCCCGGACAAAGAGACCCAGTACTTC.

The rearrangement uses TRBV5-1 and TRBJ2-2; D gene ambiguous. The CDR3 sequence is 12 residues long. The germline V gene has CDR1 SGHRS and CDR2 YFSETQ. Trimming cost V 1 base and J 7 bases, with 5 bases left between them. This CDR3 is CASSLSGGELFF. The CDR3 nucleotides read TGCGCCAGCAGCTTGTCGGGCGGGGAGCTGTTTTTT.

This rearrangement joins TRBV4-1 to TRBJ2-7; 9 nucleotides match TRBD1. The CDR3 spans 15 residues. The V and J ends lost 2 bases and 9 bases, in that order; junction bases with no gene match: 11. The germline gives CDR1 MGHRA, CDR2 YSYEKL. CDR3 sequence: CASSQPTGGASGQYF. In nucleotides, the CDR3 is TGCGCCAGCAGCCAACCGACAGGGGGAGCTTCGGGGCAGTACTTC.